These 4 T cell receptor beta chains were sequenced from one sample in a study of sequential checkpoint blockade in melanoma. TCRdb keeps only in-frame clones here, not all; method: immunoSEQ multiplex PCR. The profile shows approximately 6,100 clones, around 59% of them singletons. Treatment in this sample: randomized to nivolumab then ipilimumab (arm A) or the reverse (arm B). The sequenced sample was CD8+ T cells sorted from blood (inferred from file names), obtained from a patient given nivolumab and ipilimumab in sequence. These receptors were collected from a human donor with melanoma.

V and J are TRBV5-6 and TRBJ1-1, with D possibly being TRBD1 (5 bases). Germline CDR1 SGHDT, CDR2 YYEEEE. The CDR3 is made up of 16 amino acids. The V end lost 2 bases, the J end lost 0 bases, and 14 bases lay between the germline ends. This chain's CDR3 is CASSLAFQGVNTEAFF. The CDR3 region has the DNA TGTGCCAGCAGCTTAGCTTTTCAGGGCGTGAACACTGAAGCTTTCTTT.

The V gene is TRBV7-3, the J gene TRBJ2-3, with TRBD2 matching 8 bases. The V gene's germline CDR1 is SGHTA and CDR2 FQGTGA. This CDR3 has 15 residues. After removal of 5 bases from V and 2 bases from J, the junction contained 6 bases not matched to a gene. The chain's CDR3 is CASSRGGYNTDTQYF. CDR3 bases: TGTGCCAGCAGCCGGGGGGGATACAACACAGATACGCAGTATTTT.

This clone has just one count. The rearrangement links TRBV2 to TRBJ1-2, with 9 bases fitting TRBD1. The CDR3 consists of 14 residues. Losses at the gene ends were 8 bases for V and 2 bases for J; bases not matched to a gene: 6. Germline V gives CDR1 SNHLY, CDR2 FYNNEI. The CDR3 nucleotides read TGTGCCAGCTTAGGGACAGGGTCGAACTATGGCTACACCTTC. As protein: CASLGTGSNYGYTF.

The chain carries TRBV11-3 and TRBJ1-4; tentatively, D is TRBD1 (5 bases). The CDR3 runs to 15 residues. With 3 bases removed from V and 0 bases from J, the gap between germline ends came to 8 bases. The germline CDR1 and CDR2 sequences are SGHNT and YENEEA. CDR3 sequence (DNA): TGTGCCAGCAGCTTGACAGCTTCAACTAATGAAAAACTGTTTTTT. Its protein is CASSLTASTNEKLFF.